The T cell receptor (beta chain) described here comes from a study of OX40 agonist ivuxolimab in advanced cancers. The timepoints at which blood was sampled were baseline, cycle 4 day 1, and cycle 7 day 1. TCRdb's copy holds only in-frame clones and misses some; the assay was immunoSEQ multiplex PCR. In the table there are about 37,000 clones, roughly 84% of which are singletons. Germline V gene sequence: CDR1 SQVTM, CDR2 ANQGSEA. CDR3 length: 15 residues. V gave up 4 bases and J gave up 8 bases; unmatched junction bases: 16. The TCR sequence derives from an adult with an advanced solid tumor such as melanoma, head and neck, liver or kidney cancer. The chain joins TRBV29-1 to TRBJ1-2; 7 nucleotides agree with TRBD1. The starting material was CD4+ or CD8+ T cells sorted from blood, obtained in a trial of the OX40 agonist ivuxolimab. The CDR3 protein is CSVGKGTAAKGGYTF. CDR3 nucleotide sequence: TGCAGCGTTGGTAAAGGGACAGCAGCAAAGGGGGGCTACACCTTC. Together with reference TRBV29-1 and TRBJ1-2, the CDR3 gives the full variable domain: SAVISQKPSRDICQRGTSLTIQCQVDSQVTMMFWYRQQPGQSLTLIATANQGSEATYESGFVIDKFPISRPNLTFSTLTVSNMSPEDSSIYLCSVGKGTAAKGGYTFGSGTRLTVV.